This TCR beta chain came from a study of T-cell memory formation after mild COVID-19. Trimming pared 6 bases from V and 5 bases from J, leaving 14 bases between. The germline gives CDR1 KGHSH, CDR2 LQKENI. The CDR3 runs 15 residues. This clonotype was counted between two and nine times. TCRdb recomputed calls from the 5' RACE reads with MiXCR, one row per CDR3 protein. The table shows about 200,000 distinct CDR3 sequences, with 9.5% occurring only once. The sample consisted of PBMCs or a T cell subset sorted from them (not recorded which). This clonotype was obtained from a man between 18 and 29 years old who had mild COVID-19 (a few samples of this study predate the infection). Cell type and time point are not known. The chain links TRBV18 to TRBJ1-6; D might be TRBD1 (5 bases). CDR3 nucleotides: TGTGCCAGCTCCCAGCGGGGGGGGGATAATTCACCCCTCCACTTT. Residues: CASSQRGGDNSPLHF. Full variable domain (missing parts from reference TRBV18 and TRBJ1-6): NAGVMQNPRHLVRRRGQEARLRCSPMKGHSHVYWYRQLPEEGLKFMVYLQKENIIDESGMPKERFSAEFPKEGPSILRIQQVVRGDSAAYFCASSQRGGDNSPLHFGNGTRLTVT.